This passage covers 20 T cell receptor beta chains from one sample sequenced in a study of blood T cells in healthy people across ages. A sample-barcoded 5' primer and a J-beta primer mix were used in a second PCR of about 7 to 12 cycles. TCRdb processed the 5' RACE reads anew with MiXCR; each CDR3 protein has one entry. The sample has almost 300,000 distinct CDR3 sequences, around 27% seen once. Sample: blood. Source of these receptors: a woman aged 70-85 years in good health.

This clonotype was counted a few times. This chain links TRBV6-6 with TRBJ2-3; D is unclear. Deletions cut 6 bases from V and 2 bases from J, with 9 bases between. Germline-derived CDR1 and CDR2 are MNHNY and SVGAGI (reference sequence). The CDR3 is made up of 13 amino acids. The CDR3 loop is CASRETATDTQYF. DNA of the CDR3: TGTGCCAGCAGGGAAACAGCCACAGATACGCAGTATTTT.

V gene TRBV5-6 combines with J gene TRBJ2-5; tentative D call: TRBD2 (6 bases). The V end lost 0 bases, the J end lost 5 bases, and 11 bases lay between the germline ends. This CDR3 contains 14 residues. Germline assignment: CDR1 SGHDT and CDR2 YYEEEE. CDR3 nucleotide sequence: TGTGCCAGCAGCTTGGTTGGCGGGGAGGAGACCCAGTACTTC. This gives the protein CASSLVGGEETQYF.

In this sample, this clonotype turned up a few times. CDR3 DNA: TGCAGTGCTAGGCGGACGAACACTGAAGCTTTCTTT. Amino acid sequence: CSARRTNTEAFF. This chain links TRBV20-1 with TRBJ1-1, with D uncertain. Germline V gene data show CDR1 as DFQATT and CDR2 as SNEGSKA (reference sequence). The ends were cut back, 3 bases at V and 1 base at J, with 6 bases in the middle. There are 12 residues in the CDR3.

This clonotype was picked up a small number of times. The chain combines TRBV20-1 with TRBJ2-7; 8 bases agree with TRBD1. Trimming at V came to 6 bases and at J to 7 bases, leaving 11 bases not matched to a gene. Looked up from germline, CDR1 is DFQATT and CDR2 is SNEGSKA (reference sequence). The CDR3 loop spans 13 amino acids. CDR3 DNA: TGCAGTGCGGAAGGACAGGGTTCGGGGGAGCAGTACTTC. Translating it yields CSAEGQGSGEQYF.

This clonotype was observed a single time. The CDR3 DNA reads TGTGCCAGCAGTGAAGGACCGGGGACTGAAGCTTTCTTT. This sequence encodes CASSEGPGTEAFF. J is TRBJ1-1 and V is TRBV25-1, with D unresolved. The CDR3 is made up of 13 amino acids. V was trimmed by 2 bases and J by 5 bases, leaving 9 bases between them. CDR1 is MGHDK, CDR2 SYGVNS, per germline.

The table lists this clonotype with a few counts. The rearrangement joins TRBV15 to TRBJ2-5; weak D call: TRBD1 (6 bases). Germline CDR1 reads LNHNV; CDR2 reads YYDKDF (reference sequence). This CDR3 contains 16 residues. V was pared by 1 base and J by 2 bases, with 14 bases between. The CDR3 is CATSRGEQGRQETQYF. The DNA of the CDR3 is TGTGCCACCAGCAGAGGGGAACAGGGAAGGCAAGAGACCCAGTACTTC.

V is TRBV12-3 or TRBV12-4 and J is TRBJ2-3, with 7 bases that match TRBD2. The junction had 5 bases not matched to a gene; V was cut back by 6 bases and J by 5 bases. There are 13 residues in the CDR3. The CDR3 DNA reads TGTGCCAGCAGAGGACTAGAAGGAGATACGCAGTATTTT. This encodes CASRGLEGDTQYF.

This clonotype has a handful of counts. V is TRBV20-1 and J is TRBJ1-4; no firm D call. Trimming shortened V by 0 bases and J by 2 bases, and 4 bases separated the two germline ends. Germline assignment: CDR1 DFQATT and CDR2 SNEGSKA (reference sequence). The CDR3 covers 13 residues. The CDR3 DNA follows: TGCAGTGCTAGAGATCCGACTAATGAAAAACTGTTTTTT. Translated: CSARDPTNEKLFF.

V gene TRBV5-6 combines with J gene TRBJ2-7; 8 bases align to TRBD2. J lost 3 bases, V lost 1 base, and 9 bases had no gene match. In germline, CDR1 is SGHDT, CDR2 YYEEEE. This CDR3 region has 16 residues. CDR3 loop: CASSLRLIAGSYEQYF. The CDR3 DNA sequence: TGTGCCAGCAGCTTGCGGTTAATAGCGGGAAGCTACGAGCAGTACTTC.

This CDR3 reads CASSPPDRGRGETQYF. The CDR3 DNA reads as TGTGCCAGCTCACCGCCGGACAGGGGGCGCGGAGAGACCCAGTACTTC. This chain joins TRBV18 and TRBJ2-5; 11 nucleotides match TRBD1. Trimming cost V 3 bases and J 4 bases; bases outside gene matches: 7. CDR3 size: 16 residues. CDR1 KGHSH and CDR2 LQKENI come from the germline V gene.

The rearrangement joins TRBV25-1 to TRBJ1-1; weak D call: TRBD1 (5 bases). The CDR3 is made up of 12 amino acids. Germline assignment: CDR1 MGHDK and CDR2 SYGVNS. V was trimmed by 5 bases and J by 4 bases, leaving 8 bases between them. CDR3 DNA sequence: TGTGCCAGCAGTCCGCAGGGCACTGAAGCTTTCTTT. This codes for CASSPQGTEAFF.

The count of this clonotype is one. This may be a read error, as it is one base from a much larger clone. The DNA for the CDR3 is TGCAGCGTTGATGGCCCCTCGGGGGAGACCCAGTACTTC. Amino acids: CSVDGPSGETQYF. The genes are TRBV29-1 and TRBJ2-5, with D possibly TRBD2 on 5 matching bases. Per germline, CDR1 SQVTM and CDR2 ANQGSEA. Trimming took 3 bases from V and 5 from J, leaving 13 bases between them. This CDR3 spans 13 amino acids.

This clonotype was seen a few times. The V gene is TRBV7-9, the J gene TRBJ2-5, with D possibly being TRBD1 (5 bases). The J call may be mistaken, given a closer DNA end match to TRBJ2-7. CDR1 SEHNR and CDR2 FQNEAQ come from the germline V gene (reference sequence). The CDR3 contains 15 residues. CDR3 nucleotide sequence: TGTGCCAGCAGCCTCCCGACGGTTGGTAGGGGCGAGCAGTACTTC. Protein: CASSLPTVGRGEQYF.

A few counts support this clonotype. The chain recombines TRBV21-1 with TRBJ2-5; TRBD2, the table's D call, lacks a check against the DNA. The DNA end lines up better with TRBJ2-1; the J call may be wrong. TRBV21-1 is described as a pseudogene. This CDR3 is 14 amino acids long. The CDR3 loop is CASSKGSREYEQFF. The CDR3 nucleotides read TGTGCCAGCAGCAAAGGGTCCAGGGAGTATGAGCAGTTCTTC.

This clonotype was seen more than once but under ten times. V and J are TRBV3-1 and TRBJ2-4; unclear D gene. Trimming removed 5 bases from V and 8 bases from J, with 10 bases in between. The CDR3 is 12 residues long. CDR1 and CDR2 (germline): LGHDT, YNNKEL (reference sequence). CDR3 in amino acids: CASSASWDIQYF. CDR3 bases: TGTGCCAGCAGCGCTTCGTGGGACATTCAGTACTTC.

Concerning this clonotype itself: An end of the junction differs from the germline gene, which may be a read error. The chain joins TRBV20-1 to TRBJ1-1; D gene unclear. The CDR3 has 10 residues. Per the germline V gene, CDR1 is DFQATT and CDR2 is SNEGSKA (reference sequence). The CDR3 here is CSASEGRRVF. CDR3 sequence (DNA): TGCAGTGCTAGTGAGGGCCGACGTGTCTTT.

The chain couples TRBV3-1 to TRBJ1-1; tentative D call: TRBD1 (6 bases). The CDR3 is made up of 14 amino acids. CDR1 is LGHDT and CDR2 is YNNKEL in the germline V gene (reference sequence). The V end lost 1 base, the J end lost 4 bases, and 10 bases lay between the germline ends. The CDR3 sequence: CASSQGTAFTEAFF. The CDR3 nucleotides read TGTGCCAGCAGCCAAGGGACAGCGTTCACTGAAGCTTTCTTT. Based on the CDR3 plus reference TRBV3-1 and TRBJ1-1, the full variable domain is DTAVSQTPKYLVTQMGNDKSIKCEQNLGHDTMYWYKQDSKKFLKIMFSYNNKELIINETVPNRFSPKSPDKAHLNLHINSLELGDSAVYFCASSQGTAFTEAFFGQGTRLTVV.

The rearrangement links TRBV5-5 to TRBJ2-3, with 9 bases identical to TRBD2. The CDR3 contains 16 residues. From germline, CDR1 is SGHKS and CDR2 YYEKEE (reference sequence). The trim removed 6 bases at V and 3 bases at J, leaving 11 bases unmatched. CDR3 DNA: TGTGCCAGCAACTCCTGGACTAGCGCTGTAACAGATACGCAGTATTTT. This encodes CASNSWTSAVTDTQYF. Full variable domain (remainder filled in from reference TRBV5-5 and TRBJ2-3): DAGVTQSPTHLIKTRGQQVTLRCSPISGHKSVSWYQQVLGQGPQFIFQYYEKEERGRGNFPDRFSARQFPNYSSELNVNALLLGDSALYLCASNSWTSAVTDTQYFGPGTRLTVL.

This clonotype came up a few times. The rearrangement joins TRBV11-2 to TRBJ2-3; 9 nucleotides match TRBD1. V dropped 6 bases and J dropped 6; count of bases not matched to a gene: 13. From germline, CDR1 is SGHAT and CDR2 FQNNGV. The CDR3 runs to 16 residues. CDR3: CASRLRGQGLRDTQYF. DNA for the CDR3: TGTGCCAGCAGACTGCGGGGACAGGGTTTGAGGGATACGCAGTATTTT. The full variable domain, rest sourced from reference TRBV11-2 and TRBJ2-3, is EAGVAQSPRYKIIEKRQSVAFWCNPISGHATLYWYQQILGQGPKLLIQFQNNGVVDDSQLPKDRFSAERLKGVDSTLKIQPAKLEDSAVYLCASRLRGQGLRDTQYFGPGTRLTVL.

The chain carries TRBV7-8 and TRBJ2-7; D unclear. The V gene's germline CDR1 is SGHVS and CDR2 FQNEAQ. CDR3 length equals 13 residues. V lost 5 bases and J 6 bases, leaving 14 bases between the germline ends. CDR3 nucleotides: TGTGCCAGCAGCAGCGTGGTGGGTTCCGAGCAGTACTTC. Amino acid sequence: CASSSVVGSEQYF.